One and the same sample provided the 10 T cell receptor beta chains below, sequenced in a study of T cell responses to AZD1222 COVID-19 vaccine. TCRdb's copy holds only in-frame clones and misses some; the assay was immunoSEQ multiplex PCR. In the table there are around 99,000 clones, 90% to 95% of which are singletons. Sequences were derived from peripheral blood, sampled 28 days after the second AZD1222 dose. Source of these receptors: an adult who received the AZD1222 COVID-19 vaccine.

This clone came up once. The chain joins TRBV2 to TRBJ2-7; 10 bases align to TRBD1. The J segment lost 2 bases and the V segment lost 6 bases, leaving 4 bases of the junction unmatched. The germline V gene has CDR1 SNHLY and CDR2 FYNNEI. This CDR3 contains 14 residues. CDR3 protein: CASSRGQGTYEQYF. The CDR3 DNA sequence: TGTGCCAGCAGCCGGGGACAGGGGACCTACGAGCAGTACTTC. Drawing the rest from reference TRBV2 and TRBJ2-7, the complete variable domain is EPEVTQTPSHQVTQMGQEVILRCVPISNHLYFYWYRQILGQKVEFLVSFYNNEISEKSEIFDDQFSVERPDGSNFTLKIRSTKLEDSAMYFCASSRGQGTYEQYFGPGTRLTVT.

The rearrangement joins TRBV4-3 to TRBJ2-1; D may be TRBD2 (6 bases). Germline CDR1 and CDR2: LGHNA and YSLEER. The CDR3 extends over 16 amino acids. Trimming removed 0 bases from V and 4 bases from J, with 13 bases in between. The chain's CDR3 is CASSQEAGISYNEQFF. The CDR3 coding sequence is TGCGCCAGCAGCCAAGAGGCGGGGATTTCGTACAATGAGCAGTTCTTC.

V usage is TRBV11-3 and J usage is TRBJ2-2, with 12 positions matching TRBD1. The V gene's germline CDR1 is SGHNT and CDR2 YENEEA. J was trimmed by 5 bases and V by 5 bases; bases with no gene match: 9. The CDR3 contains 17 residues. The CDR3: CASSPSMGQGATGELFF. DNA for the CDR3: TGTGCCAGCAGCCCCAGCATGGGACAGGGGGCAACCGGGGAGCTGTTTTTT. The complete variable domain, with remaining parts taken from reference TRBV11-3 and TRBJ2-2, reads EAGVVQSPRYKIIEKKQPVAFWCNPISGHNTLYWYLQNLGQGPELLIRYENEEAVDDSQLPKDRFSAERLKGVDSTLKIQPAELGDSAVYLCASSPSMGQGATGELFFGEGSRLTVL.

The V call is TRBV7-8, the J call TRBJ1-1; D gene ambiguous. Germline V gene sequence: CDR1 SGHVS, CDR2 FQNEAQ. This CDR3 spans 13 amino acids. The V end was cut by 3 bases, the J end by 0 bases, with 5 bases between. In nucleotides, the CDR3 is TGTGCCAGCAGCTTTTGGCTGAACACTGAAGCTTTCTTT. It specifies CASSFWLNTEAFF.

The V call is TRBV5-1, the J call TRBJ1-4; TRBD1 matches 7 bases. V dropped 4 bases and J dropped 7; count of bases not matched to a gene: 7. This CDR3 has 14 amino acids. From germline, CDR1 is SGHRS and CDR2 YFSETQ. The CDR3 DNA reads as TGCGCCAGCAGCCCGGACACAGGGGTTGAAAAACTGTTTTTT. It codes for CASSPDTGVEKLFF.

The V and J genes are TRBV27 and TRBJ2-6; D is uncertain. The V end lost 5 bases, the J end lost 0 bases, and 2 bases lay between the germline ends. Germline-derived CDR1 and CDR2 are MNHEY and SMNVEV (reference sequence). The CDR3 totals 13 residues. The CDR3 DNA reads as TGTGCCAGCAGTAACTCTGGGGCCAACGTCCTGACTTTC. Translating gives CASSNSGANVLTF.

The chain carries TRBV7-2 and TRBJ2-7; 7 bases match TRBD1. Germline loops: CDR1 SGHTA, CDR2 FQGNSA. This CDR3 is 15 amino acids long. J gave up 1 base and V 2 bases, and 5 bases lay outside the gene matches. This CDR3 reads CASSLPSTGSYEQYF. The CDR3 DNA reads TGTGCCAGCAGCTTACCCTCGACAGGGTCCTACGAGCAGTACTTC.

This chain links TRBV19 with TRBJ2-5; no definite D call. From germline, CDR1 is LNHDA and CDR2 SQIVND (reference sequence). V lost 3 bases and J lost 2, with 7 bases in between. This CDR3 comprises 13 residues. CDR3 sequence: CASSIGGQETQYF. DNA of the CDR3: TGTGCCAGTAGTATTGGTGGACAAGAGACCCAGTACTTC.

The chain has TRBV30 and TRBJ1-1; D ambiguous. The length of the CDR3 is 13 residues. Trimming cost V 4 bases and J 1 base, with 10 bases left between them. Germline CDR1 reads GTSNPN; CDR2 reads SVGIG (reference sequence). The CDR3 DNA reads TGTGCCTGGATGGTCCCCGAGAACACTGAAGCTTTCTTT. It yields the protein CAWMVPENTEAFF.

The sample holds one count of this clone. This chain joins TRBV29-1 and TRBJ1-1, with a weak D call TRBD1 (5 bases). V lost 1 base and J 4 bases, leaving 16 bases between the germline ends. CDR1 and CDR2 from the germline V gene are SQVTM and ANQGSEA. CDR3 length: 15 amino acids. In nucleotides, the CDR3 is TGCAGCGTTGAAGTACGGGGCCCAACTGCCACTGAAGCTTTCTTT. Encoded protein: CSVEVRGPTATEAFF.